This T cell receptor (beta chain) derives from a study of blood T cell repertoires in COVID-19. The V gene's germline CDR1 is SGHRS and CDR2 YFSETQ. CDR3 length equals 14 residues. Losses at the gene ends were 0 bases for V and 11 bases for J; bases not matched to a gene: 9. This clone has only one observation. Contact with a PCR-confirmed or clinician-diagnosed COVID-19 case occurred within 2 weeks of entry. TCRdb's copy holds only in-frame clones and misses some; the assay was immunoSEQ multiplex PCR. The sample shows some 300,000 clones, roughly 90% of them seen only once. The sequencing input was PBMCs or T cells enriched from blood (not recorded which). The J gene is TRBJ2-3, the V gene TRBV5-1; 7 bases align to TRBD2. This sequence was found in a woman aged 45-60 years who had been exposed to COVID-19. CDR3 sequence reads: CASSLVGAAGVQYF. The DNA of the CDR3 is TGCGCCAGCAGCTTGGTAGGGGCCGCGGGGGTGCAGTATTTT.